The 9 T cell receptor beta chains listed next were all sequenced from one sample in a study of blood T cell repertoires in COVID-19. Only in-frame clones appear in the TCRdb table, and some are missing; sequencing was by immunoSEQ multiplex PCR. The top ten hold about 1.2% of the sample, which has fewer than 200,000 clones, 70% to 90% seen once. Sequenced sample: peripheral blood. Receptors were obtained from a man aged 60 to 75 who had recovered from COVID-19.

The chain uses TRBV2 and TRBJ1-2; TRBD1 matches at 8 bases. Germline values: CDR1 SNHLY, CDR2 FYNNEI. This CDR3 is 13 amino acids long. With 10 bases clipped from V and 5 bases from J, the junction kept 9 bases outside the gene matches. CDR3 bases: TGTGCCACCACCCAACAGGGGGGGTATGGCTACACCTTC. Its translation: CATTQQGGYGYTF.

The V and J genes are TRBV5-1 and TRBJ1-4; tentative D call: TRBD1 (6 bases). Trimming stripped 0 bases from V and 8 bases from J, with 11 bases between. This CDR3 region has 14 residues. Per the germline V gene, CDR1 is SGHRS and CDR2 is YFSETQ. CDR3 amino acids: CASSLAQGGEKLFF. For the CDR3, the DNA is TGCGCCAGCAGCTTGGCACAGGGTGGAGAAAAACTGTTTTTT.

CDR3 DNA sequence: TGTGCCAGCAGCTTAAATACTGGGGCCAACGTCCTGACTTTC. Translating it yields CASSLNTGANVLTF. The rearrangement uses TRBV7-3 and TRBJ2-6; D gene unclear. Germline V gene data show CDR1 as SGHTA and CDR2 as FQGTGA. The CDR3 totals 14 residues. The V end lost 1 base, the J end lost 2 bases, and 3 bases lay between the germline ends.

The V call is TRBV7-8, the J call TRBJ1-5; a weak D match, TRBD1 (5 bases). Trimming stripped 9 bases from V and 3 bases from J, with 12 bases between. Per germline, CDR1 SGHVS and CDR2 FQNEAQ. The CDR3 extends over 13 amino acids. CDR3: CASAAGNNQPQHF. The CDR3 DNA follows: TGTGCCAGTGCAGCAGGGAACAATCAGCCCCAGCATTTT.

The J gene is TRBJ1-2, the V gene TRBV6-5, with D possibly TRBD1 on 6 matching bases. The CDR3 consists of 13 residues. V lost 6 bases to trimming and J lost 4 bases, with 12 bases between them. Looked up from germline, CDR1 is MNHEY and CDR2 is SVGAGI. The CDR3 DNA sequence: TGTGCCAGCAGGTCAGGGGTGAGCTATGGCTACACCTTC. It yields the protein CASRSGVSYGYTF.

This chain uses TRBV19 with TRBJ1-1; D might be TRBD1 (5 bases). The CDR3 covers 13 residues. Trimming cost V 8 bases and J 3 bases, with 13 bases left between them. CDR1 LNHDA and CDR2 SQIVND come from the germline V gene (reference sequence). The CDR3 DNA reads TGTGCCAGTGAGGTTTCGGGGGACACTGAAGCTTTCTTT. Amino acid sequence: CASEVSGDTEAFF. Using reference TRBV19 and TRBJ1-1 for the parts outside the CDR3, the full variable domain is DGGITQSPKYLFRKEGQNVTLSCEQNLNHDAMYWYRQDPGQGLRLIYYSQIVNDFQKGDIAEGYSVSREKKESFPLTVTSAQKNPTAFYLCASEVSGDTEAFFGQGTRLTVV.

The chain is built from TRBV5-1 and TRBJ2-3, with 11 bases that match TRBD2. This CDR3 is built from 14 residues. Germline V gene sequence: CDR1 SGHRS, CDR2 YFSETQ. V gave up 8 bases and J gave up 3 bases; unmatched junction bases: 5. Here the CDR3 DNA reads TGCGCCAGTTGCCGACTAGCGGGGACAGATACGCAGTATTTT. It translates to CASCRLAGTDTQYF.

V gene TRBV6-5 combines with J gene TRBJ1-1; TRBD1 aligns across 9 bases. Trimming took 6 bases from V and 10 from J; bases not matched to a gene: 9. The length of the CDR3 is 13 residues. The germline CDR1 and CDR2 sequences are MNHEY and SVGAGI. The CDR3 protein is CASSRGQGGGAFF. In nucleotides, the CDR3 is TGTGCCAGCAGCCGGGGACAGGGTGGTGGAGCTTTCTTT.

The chain couples TRBV6-5 to TRBJ2-5; D unclear. CDR1 MNHEY and CDR2 SVGAGI come from the germline V gene. The CDR3 covers 13 residues. The V and J ends lost 10 bases and 0 bases respectively, with 12 bases between them. CDR3 coding DNA: TGTGCCACCGTAAAACCAGACCAAGAGACCCAGTACTTC. It yields the protein CATVKPDQETQYF.